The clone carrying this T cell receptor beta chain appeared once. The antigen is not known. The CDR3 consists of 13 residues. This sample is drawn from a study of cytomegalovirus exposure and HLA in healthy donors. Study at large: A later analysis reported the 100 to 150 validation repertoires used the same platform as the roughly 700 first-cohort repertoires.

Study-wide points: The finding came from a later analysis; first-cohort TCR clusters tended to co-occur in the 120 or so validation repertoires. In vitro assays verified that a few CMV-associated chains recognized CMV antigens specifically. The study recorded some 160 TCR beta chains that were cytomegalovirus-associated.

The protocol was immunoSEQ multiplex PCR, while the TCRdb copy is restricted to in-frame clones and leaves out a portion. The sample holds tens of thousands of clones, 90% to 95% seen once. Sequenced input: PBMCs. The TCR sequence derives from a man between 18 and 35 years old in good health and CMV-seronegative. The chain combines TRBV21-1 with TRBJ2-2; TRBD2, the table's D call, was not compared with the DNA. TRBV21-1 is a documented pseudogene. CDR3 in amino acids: CASRSFGTGELFF. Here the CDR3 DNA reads TGTGCCAGCAGAAGTTTCGGGACCGGGGAGCTGTTTTTT.